This TCR beta chain was profiled in a study of breast tumors, draining lymph nodes, adjacent tissues (dated by TCRdb to the mid-2010s). For the study in its entirety: In breast cancer patients, the study compared the TCR beta repertoires of tumor, adjacent nontumor tissue and axillary lymph nodes. The study was designed to assess the relationships and possible T-cell exchange between tumor, surrounding tissue and draining lymph node repertoires in human breast cancer.

What the authors observed across the whole study: The conclusion that tumor T cells originate in lymph nodes was framed as consistent with a hypothesis rather than directly demonstrated. Tumor and nontumor tissue repertoires were found to be significantly more similar in luminal-like than in basal-like breast cancer. The data were judged consistent with most tumor T cells deriving from the lymph node and then expanding within tumor tissue. Tumor T-cell repertoires showed less diversity than lymph node repertoires and more diversity than nontumor tissue repertoires, and tumor T-cell repertoires showed preferential V and J gene usage.

This clonotype was detected many times. The clone's antigen remains unknown. Base qualities are not recorded, but no much larger clone differs from it by a single base. The axillary draining lymph nodes of breast cancer patients were the source of the lymph node samples. From V the trimming removes 4 bases and from J it removes 7 bases, while the gene matches leave 9 bases of the junction unaccounted for. The germline V gene supplies CDR1 SNHLY and CDR2 FYNNEI. The CDR3 spans 15 residues, from the cysteine through the phenylalanine. Only the CDR3 portion is preserved as DNA: 45 bases, with reading frame beginning at the first base. Instrument used: Illumina HiSeq 2000. TCR beta chain libraries were generated by multiplex PCR amplification. The amplified TCR beta chain products were analyzed by high-throughput sequencing. Using fastp at Q25 and MiXCR, TCRdb reprocessed the public reads and kept productive beta chains. Here each entry gathers all rows of one CDR3 protein and keeps the most common genes and DNA. For this sample there are about 150,000 distinct CDR3 sequences; around 24% appear just once. The top ten constitute just over 2.5% of the sample.

Recombination joined TRBV2 with TRBJ2-7, with 11 bases matching TRBD1. The material sequenced was axillary lymph node tissue. The sequence was collected from a female donor with breast cancer. Some clones in this sample may be carry-over from other donors' samples. The CDR3 protein is CASSAGGTGGREQYF. The sequenced DNA is TGTGCCAGCAGTGCGGGGGGGACAGGGGGGCGTGAGCAGTACTTC. Beyond the CDR3, the reference TRBV2 and TRBJ2-7 genes provide the residues; the full variable domain reads: EPEVTQTPSHQVTQMGQEVILRCVPISNHLYFYWYRQILGQKVEFLVSFYNNEISEKSEIFDDQFSVERPDGSNFTLKIRSTKLEDSAMYFCASSAGGTGGREQYFGPGTRLTVT.